These 4 T cell receptor beta chains were all obtained from the same sample, sequenced in a study of CD4 T cells in relation to SARS-CoV-2 and coronaviruses (dated by TCRdb to the early 2020s). CD4+ T cells from unexposed donors were collected before the COVID-19 pandemic (2011-2018). Libraries were built with the immunoSEQ multiplex PCR assay. Held by TCRdb, this immuneACCESS table contains in-frame sequences only and omits some clones. Under half of the omission traces to an unresolved V gene where checked; the cause of the rest is unknown. This sample lists some 69,000 clones; 94% were detected once. The ten largest account for approximately 0.14% of the sample. The sample comprised naive CD4+ T cells from PBMCs. The sample's cell subset or site label, decoded: naive CD4+ T cells isolated by negative enrichment. The receptors shown here come from a human donor in good health.

The chain has TRBV4-2 and TRBJ2-1; 8 bases fit TRBD2. CDR1 and CDR2 (germline): LGHNA, YNFKEQ. Trimming at V came to 0 bases and at J to 4 bases, leaving 11 bases not matched to a gene. The CDR3 runs 18 residues. DNA of the CDR3: TGTGCCAGCAGCCAAGATCCGTTCGCGAGCGGGAGATACAATGAGCAGTTCTTC. Translation: CASSQDPFASGRYNEQFF.

The V gene is TRBV11-2, the J gene TRBJ2-7; D gene ambiguous. Germline CDR1 reads SGHAT; CDR2 reads FQNNGV. Trimming took 5 bases from V and 5 from J, leaving 16 bases between them. The CDR3 loop spans 14 amino acids. The CDR3 DNA reads as TGTGCCAGCAGCGCAACCCTAGGCATTCACGAGCAGTACTTC. This sequence encodes CASSATLGIHEQYF.

The V and J genes are TRBV5-1 and TRBJ2-2, with 9 bases fitting TRBD1. V shed 7 bases, J shed 1 base, and the junction held 2 bases outside the gene matches. The CDR3 extends over 14 amino acids. The V gene's germline CDR1 is SGHRS and CDR2 YFSETQ. The CDR3 DNA reads TGCGCCAGCGCGACAGGGGGGAACACCGGGGAGCTGTTTTTT. It is translated as CASATGGNTGELFF.

The rearrangement links TRBV7-8 to TRBJ2-7; D not certain. The germline V gene has CDR1 SGHVS and CDR2 FQNEAQ. Trimming removed 2 bases at V and 1 base at J, with 6 bases between. This CDR3 spans 13 amino acids. CDR3 sequence reads: CASSLNPSYEQYF. The CDR3, as DNA: TGTGCCAGCAGCTTAAACCCTTCCTACGAGCAGTACTTC.